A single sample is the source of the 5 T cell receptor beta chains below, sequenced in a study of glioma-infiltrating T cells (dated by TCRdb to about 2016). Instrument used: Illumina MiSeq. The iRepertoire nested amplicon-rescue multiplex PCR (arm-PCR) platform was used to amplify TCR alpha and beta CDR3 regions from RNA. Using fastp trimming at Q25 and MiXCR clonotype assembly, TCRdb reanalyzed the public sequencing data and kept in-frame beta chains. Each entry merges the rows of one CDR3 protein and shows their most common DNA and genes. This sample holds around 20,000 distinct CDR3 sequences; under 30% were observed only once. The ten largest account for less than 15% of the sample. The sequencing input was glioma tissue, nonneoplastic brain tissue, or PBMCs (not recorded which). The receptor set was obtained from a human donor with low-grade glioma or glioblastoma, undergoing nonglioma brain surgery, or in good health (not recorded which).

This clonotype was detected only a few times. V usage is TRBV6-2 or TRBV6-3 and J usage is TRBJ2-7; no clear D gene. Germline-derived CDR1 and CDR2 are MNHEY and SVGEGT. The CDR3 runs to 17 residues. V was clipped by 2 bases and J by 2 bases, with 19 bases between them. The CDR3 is CASSYEMASLLTYEQYF. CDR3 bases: TGTGCCAGCAGTTACGAAATGGCAAGCCTACTGACCTACGAGCAGTACTTC.

CDR3 coding DNA: TGCAGCGTTGAAAGGGACGGAGGGAGGGACACTGAAGCTTTCTTT. It is translated as CSVERDGGRDTEAFF. The J gene is TRBJ1-1, the V gene TRBV29-1; D is perhaps TRBD1 (5 bases). Germline V gives CDR1 SQVTM, CDR2 ANQGSEA. This CDR3 spans 15 amino acids. Trimming took off 2 bases at V and 3 bases at J, with 16 bases between the two ends. The whole variable domain, filled in from reference TRBV29-1 and TRBJ1-1, reads SAVISQKPSRDICQRGTSLTIQCQVDSQVTMMFWYRQQPGQSLTLIATANQGSEATYESGFVIDKFPISRPNLTFSTLTVSNMSPEDSSIYLCSVERDGGRDTEAFFGQGTRLTVV.

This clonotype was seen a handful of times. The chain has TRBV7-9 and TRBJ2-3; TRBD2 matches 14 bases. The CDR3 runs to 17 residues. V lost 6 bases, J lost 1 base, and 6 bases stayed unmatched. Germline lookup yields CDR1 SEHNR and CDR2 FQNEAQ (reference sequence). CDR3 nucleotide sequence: TGTGCCAGCAGTCCGGGACTAGCGGGGGCCCGCACAGATACGCAGTATTTT. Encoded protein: CASSPGLAGARTDTQYF. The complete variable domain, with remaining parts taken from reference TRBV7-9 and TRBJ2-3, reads DTGVSQNPRHKITKRGQNVTFRCDPISEHNRLYWYRQTLGQGPEFLTYFQNEAQLEKSRLLSDRFSAERPKGSFSTLEIQRTEQGDSAMYLCASSPGLAGARTDTQYFGPGTRLTVL.

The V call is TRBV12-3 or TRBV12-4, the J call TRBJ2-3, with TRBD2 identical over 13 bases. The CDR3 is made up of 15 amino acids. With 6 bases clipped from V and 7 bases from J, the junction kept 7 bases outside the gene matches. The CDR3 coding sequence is TGTGCCAGCAGCTTACTAGCGGGGGGGATGAATACGCAGTATTTT. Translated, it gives CASSLLAGGMNTQYF.

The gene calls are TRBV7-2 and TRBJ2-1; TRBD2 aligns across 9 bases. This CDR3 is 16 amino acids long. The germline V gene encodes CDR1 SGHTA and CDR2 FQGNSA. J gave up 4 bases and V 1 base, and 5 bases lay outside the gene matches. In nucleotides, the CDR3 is TGTGCCAGCAGCTTAGGGGGTCTAGCGGGGTACAATGAGCAGTTCTTC. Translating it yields CASSLGGLAGYNEQFF.